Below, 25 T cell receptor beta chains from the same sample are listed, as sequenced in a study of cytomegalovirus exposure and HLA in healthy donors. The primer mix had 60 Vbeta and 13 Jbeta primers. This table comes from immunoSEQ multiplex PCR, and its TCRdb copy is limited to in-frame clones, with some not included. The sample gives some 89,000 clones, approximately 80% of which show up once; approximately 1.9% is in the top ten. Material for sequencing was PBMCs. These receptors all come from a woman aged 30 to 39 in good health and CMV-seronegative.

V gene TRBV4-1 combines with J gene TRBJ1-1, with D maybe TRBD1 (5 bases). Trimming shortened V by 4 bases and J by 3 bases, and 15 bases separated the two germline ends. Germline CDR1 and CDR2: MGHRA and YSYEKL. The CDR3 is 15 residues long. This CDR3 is CASSLRNRGDTEAFF. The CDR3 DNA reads TGCGCCAGCAGCCTCCGAAACCGGGGGGACACTGAAGCTTTCTTT.

The CDR3 region is CSVETDRWEQYF. In DNA, the CDR3 is TGCAGCGTTGAAACGGACAGGTGGGAGCAGTACTTC. The rearrangement uses TRBV29-1 and TRBJ2-7; 7 bases fit TRBD1. Per germline, CDR1 SQVTM and CDR2 ANQGSEA. The CDR3 has 12 residues. With 2 bases clipped from V and 7 bases from J, the junction kept 5 bases outside the gene matches.

The CDR3 sequence is CASSPPGQHSYEQYF. CDR3 nucleotides: TGTGCCAGCAGTCCCCCCGGACAGCACTCCTACGAGCAGTACTTC. The rearrangement links TRBV6-5 to TRBJ2-7, with D possibly matching TRBD1 (6 bases). From germline, CDR1 is MNHEY and CDR2 SVGAGI. V dropped 5 bases and J dropped 0 bases, with 14 bases sitting between them. The CDR3 is 15 residues long.

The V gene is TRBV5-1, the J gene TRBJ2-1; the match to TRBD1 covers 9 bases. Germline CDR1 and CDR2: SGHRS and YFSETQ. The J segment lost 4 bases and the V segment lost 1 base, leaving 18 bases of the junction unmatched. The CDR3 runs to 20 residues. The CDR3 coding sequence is TGCGCCAGCAGCTTGAACGGGTTCGGGACAGGGAGTGGGGAGTACAATGAGCAGTTCTTC. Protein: CASSLNGFGTGSGEYNEQFF.

The CDR3 reads CASSPAASGRTDTQYF. CDR3 nucleotide sequence: TGTGCCAGCAGCCCCGCGGCTAGCGGGCGCACAGATACGCAGTATTTT. This rearrangement joins TRBV7-3 to TRBJ2-3; TRBD2 aligns across 8 bases. The CDR3 is made up of 16 amino acids. Germline CDR1 and CDR2: SGHTA and FQGTGA. V lost 5 bases, J lost 1 base, and 8 bases stayed unmatched.

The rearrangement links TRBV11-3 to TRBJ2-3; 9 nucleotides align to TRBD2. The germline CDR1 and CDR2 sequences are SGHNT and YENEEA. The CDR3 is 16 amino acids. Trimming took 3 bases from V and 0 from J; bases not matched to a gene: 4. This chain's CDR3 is CASSFATSGSTDTQYF. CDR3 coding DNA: TGTGCCAGCAGCTTCGCGACTAGCGGAAGCACAGATACGCAGTATTTT. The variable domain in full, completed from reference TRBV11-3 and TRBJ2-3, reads EAGVVQSPRYKIIEKKQPVAFWCNPISGHNTLYWYLQNLGQGPELLIRYENEEAVDDSQLPKDRFSAERLKGVDSTLKIQPAELGDSAVYLCASSFATSGSTDTQYFGPGTRLTVL.

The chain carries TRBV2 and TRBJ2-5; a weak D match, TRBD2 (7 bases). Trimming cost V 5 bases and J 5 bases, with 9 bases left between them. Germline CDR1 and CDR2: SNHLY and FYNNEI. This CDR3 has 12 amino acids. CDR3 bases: TGTGCCAGCAGTAAGGGGGGGGAGACCCAGTACTTC. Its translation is CASSKGGETQYF.

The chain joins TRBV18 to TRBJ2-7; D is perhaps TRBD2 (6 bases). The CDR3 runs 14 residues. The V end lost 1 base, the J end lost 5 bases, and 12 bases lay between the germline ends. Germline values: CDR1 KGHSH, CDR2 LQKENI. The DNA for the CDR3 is TGTGCCAGCTCACCACTGGCCAGGGAGGACGAGCAGTACTTC. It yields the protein CASSPLAREDEQYF.

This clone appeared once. The CDR3 loop is CASSERRTSTDTQYF. CDR3 coding DNA: TGCGCCAGCAGTGAACGGCGGACAAGCACAGATACGCAGTATTTT. The genes are TRBV10-2 and TRBJ2-3; a weak D match, TRBD1 (5 bases). From germline, CDR1 is WSHSY and CDR2 SAAADI. The V gene lost 3 bases and the J gene lost 0 bases, with 10 bases spanning the gap. The CDR3 runs 15 residues.

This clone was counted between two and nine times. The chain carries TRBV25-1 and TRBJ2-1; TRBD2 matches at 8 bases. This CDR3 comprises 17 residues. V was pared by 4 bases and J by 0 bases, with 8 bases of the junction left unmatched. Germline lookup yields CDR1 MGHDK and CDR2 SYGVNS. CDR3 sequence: CASSGNTGTSSYNEQFF. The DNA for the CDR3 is TGTGCCAGCAGTGGAAATACCGGGACTAGCTCCTACAATGAGCAGTTCTTC.

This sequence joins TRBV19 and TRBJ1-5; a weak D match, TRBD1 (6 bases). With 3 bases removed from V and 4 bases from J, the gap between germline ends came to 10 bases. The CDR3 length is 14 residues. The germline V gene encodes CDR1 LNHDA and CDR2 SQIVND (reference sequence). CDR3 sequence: CASSIGRGNQPQHF. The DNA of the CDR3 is TGTGCCAGTAGTATTGGCAGGGGTAATCAGCCCCAGCATTTT.

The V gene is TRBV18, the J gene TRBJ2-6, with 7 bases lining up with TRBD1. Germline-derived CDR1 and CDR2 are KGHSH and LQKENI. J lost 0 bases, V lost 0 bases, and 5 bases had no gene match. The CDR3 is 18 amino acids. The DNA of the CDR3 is TGTGCCAGCTCACCACCCCGGGACAGAGTCTCTGGGGCCAACGTCCTGACTTTC. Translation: CASSPPRDRVSGANVLTF.

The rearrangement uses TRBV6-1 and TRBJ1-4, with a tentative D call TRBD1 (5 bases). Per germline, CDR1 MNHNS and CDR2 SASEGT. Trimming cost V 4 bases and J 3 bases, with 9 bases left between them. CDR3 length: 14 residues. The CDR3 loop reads CASSARAPNEKLFF. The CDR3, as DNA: TGTGCCAGCAGTGCCAGGGCTCCTAATGAAAAACTGTTTTTT.

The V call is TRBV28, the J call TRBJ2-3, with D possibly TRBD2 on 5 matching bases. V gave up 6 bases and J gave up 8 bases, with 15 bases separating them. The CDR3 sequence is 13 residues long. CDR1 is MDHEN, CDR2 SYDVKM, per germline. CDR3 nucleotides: TGTGCCAGCAGGGCCCCGTCTAGCTCTACGCAGTATTTT. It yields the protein CASRAPSSSTQYF.

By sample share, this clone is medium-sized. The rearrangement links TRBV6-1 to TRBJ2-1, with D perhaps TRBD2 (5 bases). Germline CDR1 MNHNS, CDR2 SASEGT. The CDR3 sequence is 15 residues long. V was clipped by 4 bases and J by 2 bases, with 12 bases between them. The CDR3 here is CASSGGVGTYNEQFF. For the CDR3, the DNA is TGTGCCAGCAGTGGGGGTGTCGGGACCTACAATGAGCAGTTCTTC.

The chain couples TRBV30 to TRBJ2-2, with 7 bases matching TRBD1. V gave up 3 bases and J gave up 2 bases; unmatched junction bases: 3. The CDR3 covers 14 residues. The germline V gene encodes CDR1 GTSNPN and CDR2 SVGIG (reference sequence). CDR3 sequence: CAWRRDSNTGELFF. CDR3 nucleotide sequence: TGTGCCTGGAGACGGGACAGCAACACCGGGGAGCTGTTTTTT.

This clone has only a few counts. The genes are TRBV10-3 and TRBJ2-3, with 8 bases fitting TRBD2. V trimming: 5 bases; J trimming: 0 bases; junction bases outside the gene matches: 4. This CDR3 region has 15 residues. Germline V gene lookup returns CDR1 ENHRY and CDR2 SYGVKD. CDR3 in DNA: TGTGCCATCAGTTTTAGCGGGGTTAGCACAGATACGCAGTATTTT. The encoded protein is CAISFSGVSTDTQYF.

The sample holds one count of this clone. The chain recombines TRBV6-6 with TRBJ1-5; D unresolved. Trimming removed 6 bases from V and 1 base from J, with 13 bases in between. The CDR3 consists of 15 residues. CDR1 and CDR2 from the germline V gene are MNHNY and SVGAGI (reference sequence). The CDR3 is CASSRPGGSNQPQHF. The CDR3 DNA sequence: TGTGCCAGCAGCCGACCCGGCGGCAGCAATCAGCCCCAGCATTTT.

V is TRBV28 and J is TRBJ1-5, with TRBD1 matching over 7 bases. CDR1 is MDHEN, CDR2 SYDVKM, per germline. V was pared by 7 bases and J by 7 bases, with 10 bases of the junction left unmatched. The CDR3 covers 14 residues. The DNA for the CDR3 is TGTGCCAGCAAACGACAGGGCCGAGGGCAGCCCCAGCATTTT. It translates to CASKRQGRGQPQHF. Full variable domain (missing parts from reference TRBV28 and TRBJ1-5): DVKVTQSSRYLVKRTGEKVFLECVQDMDHENMFWYRQDPGLGLRLIYFSYDVKMKEKGDIPEGYSVSREKKERFSLILESASTNQTSMYLCASKRQGRGQPQHFGDGTRLSIL.

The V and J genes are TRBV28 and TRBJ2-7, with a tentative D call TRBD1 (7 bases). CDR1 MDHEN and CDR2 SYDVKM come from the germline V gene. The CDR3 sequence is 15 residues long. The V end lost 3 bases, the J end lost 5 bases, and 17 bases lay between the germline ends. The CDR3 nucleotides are TGTGCCAGCAGTTTTTCAGGGGGGAAGAAGGACGAGCAGTACTTC. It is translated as CASSFSGGKKDEQYF.

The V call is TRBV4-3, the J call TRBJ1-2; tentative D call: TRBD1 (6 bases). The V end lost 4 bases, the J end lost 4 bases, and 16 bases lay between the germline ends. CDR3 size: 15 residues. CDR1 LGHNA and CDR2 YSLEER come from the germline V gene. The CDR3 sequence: CASSPSSGVGYGYTF. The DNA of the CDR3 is TGCGCCAGCAGCCCTTCATCAGGGGTTGGCTATGGCTACACCTTC.

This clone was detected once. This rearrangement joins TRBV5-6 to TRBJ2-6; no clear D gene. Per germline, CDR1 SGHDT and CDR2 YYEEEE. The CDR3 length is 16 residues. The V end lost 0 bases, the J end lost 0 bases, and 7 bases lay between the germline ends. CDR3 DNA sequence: TGTGCCAGCAGCTTGGCAGTAAGCTCTGGGGCCAACGTCCTGACTTTC. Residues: CASSLAVSSGANVLTF.

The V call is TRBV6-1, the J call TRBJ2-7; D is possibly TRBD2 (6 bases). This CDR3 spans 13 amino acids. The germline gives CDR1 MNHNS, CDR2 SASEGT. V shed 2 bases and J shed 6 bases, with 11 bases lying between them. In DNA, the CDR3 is TGTGCCAGCAGTGAACGCGGGGCTGGCGAGCAGTACTTC. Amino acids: CASSERGAGEQYF.

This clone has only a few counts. DNA for the CDR3: TGCGCCAGCAGCTTGGAGGCGGGAGTAGGTTACAATGAGCAGTTCTTC. Amino acid sequence: CASSLEAGVGYNEQFF. The gene calls are TRBV5-1 and TRBJ2-1; 7 positions match TRBD2. CDR3 length: 16 residues. After removal of 0 bases from V and 4 bases from J, the junction contained 7 bases not matched to a gene. Per germline, CDR1 SGHRS and CDR2 YFSETQ.

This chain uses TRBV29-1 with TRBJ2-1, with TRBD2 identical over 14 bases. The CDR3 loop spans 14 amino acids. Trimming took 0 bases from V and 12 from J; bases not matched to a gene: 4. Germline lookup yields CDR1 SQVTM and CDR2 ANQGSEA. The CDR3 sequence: CSVEDRGTSGGQFF. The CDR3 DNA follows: TGCAGCGTTGAAGATCGGGGGACTAGCGGGGGGCAGTTCTTC.